This T cell receptor beta chain was captured in a study of cytomegalovirus exposure and HLA in healthy donors. Study details: Genotyping showed about 80% of about 370 donors falling in the Caucasian-associated ancestry cluster.

Likely unrecorded immune exposures existed in these nominally healthy donors. Losses at the gene ends were 0 bases for V and 0 bases for J; bases not matched to a gene: 3. This CDR3 spans 16 amino acids. Looked up from germline, CDR1 is MNHEY and CDR2 is SVGAGI. Use of 60 Vbeta and 13 Jbeta primers characterized the PCR. Sequenced by immunoSEQ multiplex PCR; TCRdb stores in-frame clones only, minus some. The data contain more than 130,000 clones, about 82% of them singletons. General study results and limits: By HLA locus, TCR association rates varied in a later analysis, with DRB1 showing the most and HLA-C the fewest. Researchers counted roughly 150 TCR beta chains as cytomegalovirus-associated.

Details on this clone: Its antigen is as yet unknown.

The chain has TRBV6-5 and TRBJ2-3; 7 bases match TRBD1. The specimen sequenced was PBMCs. The clonotype originates from a man under 40 in good health and CMV-seronegative. The CDR3 sequence is CASSYSAGGSTDTQYF. The CDR3 nucleotides read TGTGCCAGCAGTTACTCGGCAGGGGGAAGCACAGATACGCAGTATTTT.